These 24 T cell receptor beta chains share one sample of origin, sequenced in a study of vaccination and CD4 T cells after COVID-19. Noted treatment: approximately 9-day PBMC culture with coronavirus spike peptide pools or control peptides (ViraFEST assay). For these TCRs, the target antigens are not known. At the Johns Hopkins FTIC core, DNA taken from cultured CD4+ T cells was sequenced by way of the Oncomine TCR Beta short-read assay. TCRdb used MiXCR to reprocess the PCR reads, holding one entry per CDR3 protein. This table holds 4,000 or so distinct CDR3 sequences, 20% found once. The sequencing sample was made of CD4+ T cells from blood, cultured in vitro. All receptors derive from a human donor who had recovered from COVID-19.

The gene calls are TRBV20-1 and TRBJ2-4; 9 bases are a match to TRBD2. Germline V gene sequence: CDR1 DFQATT, CDR2 SNEGSKA (reference sequence). The CDR3 consists of 15 residues. With V trimmed by 3 bases and J by 8 bases, 11 bases remained unmatched. CDR3 sequence: CSARIWRGGQDIQYF. DNA of the CDR3: TGCAGTGCTAGGATTTGGCGGGGGGGCCAGGACATTCAGTACTTC.

Turning to this clonotype: A clone one base away is much larger, so this may be a read error. The genes are TRBV2 and TRBJ1-5; D gene ambiguous. The CDR3 is 12 amino acids. Germline V gene sequence: CDR1 SNHLY, CDR2 FYNNEI. CDR3 loop: CASSTQDQPRHF. CDR3 coding DNA: TGTGCCAGCAGTACGCAGGATCAGCCCCGGCATTTT. The full variable domain, completed using reference TRBV2 and TRBJ1-5, is EPEVTQTPSHQVTQMGQEVILRCVPISNHLYFYWYRQILGQKVEFLVSFYNNEISEKSEIFDDQFSVERPDGSNFTLKIRSTKLEDSAMYFCASSTQDQPRHFGDGTRLSIL.

The chain joins TRBV7-9 to TRBJ2-2, with 8 bases that match TRBD2. Looked up from germline, CDR1 is SEHNR and CDR2 is FQNEAQ (reference sequence). V shed 7 bases and J 7 bases; nucleotides not matched to a gene: 5. The CDR3 length is 13 residues. For the CDR3, the DNA is TGTGCCAGCATCACGGGGGGGCTCGGGGAGCTGTTTTTT. Its translation: CASITGGLGELFF.

This rearrangement joins TRBV7-8 to TRBJ2-3; D is ambiguous. Germline values: CDR1 SGHVS, CDR2 FQNEAQ. V was cut by 5 bases and J by 2 bases, with 2 bases left in between. The CDR3 has 11 residues. CDR3 sequence: CASSLTDTQYF. The CDR3 DNA sequence: TGTGCCAGCAGCCTCACAGATACGCAGTATTTT.

The rearrangement links TRBV19 to TRBJ1-4; 10 nucleotides line up with TRBD1. The CDR3 runs to 14 residues. CDR1 and CDR2 (germline): LNHDA, SQIVND (reference sequence). J lost 4 bases, V lost 5 bases, and 1 base had no gene match. The CDR3, as DNA: TGTGCCAGTAGTGACAGGGGGCTTAATGAAAAACTGTTTTTT. Translation: CASSDRGLNEKLFF.

This clonotype was seen a few times. This chain connects TRBV11-2 to TRBJ2-7; D remains ambiguous. The CDR3 extends over 15 amino acids. The V end lost 0 bases, the J end lost 2 bases, and 11 bases lay between the germline ends. Germline loops: CDR1 SGHAT, CDR2 FQNNGV. The CDR3 DNA reads TGTGCCAGCAGCTTAGACGGCCAGGCCACCTACGAGCAGTACTTC. Translation gives CASSLDGQATYEQYF.

This clonotype counts as large. V is TRBV21-1 and J is TRBJ1-2. TRBV21-1 corresponds to a pseudogene. The CDR3 is 14 residues long. The CDR3 loop reads CASSKDQGLYGYTF. The CDR3 nucleotides are TGTGCCAGCAGCAAAGATCAAGGCCTTTATGGCTACACCTTC.

This clonotype was seen a few times. This chain uses TRBV10-3 with TRBJ1-3; D is undetermined. This CDR3 comprises 16 residues. Per germline, CDR1 ENHRY and CDR2 SYGVKD. Trimming removed 4 bases from V and 0 bases from J, with 13 bases in between. CDR3 sequence reads: CAISAREAGSGNTIYF. The CDR3 DNA reads TGTGCCATCAGTGCGAGAGAGGCGGGCTCTGGAAACACCATATATTTT.

This clonotype was counted between two and nine times. The V call is TRBV6-2 or TRBV6-3, the J call TRBJ2-7, with unresolved D. Germline V gene lookup returns CDR1 MNHEY and CDR2 SVGEGT. With 6 bases removed from V and 2 bases from J, the gap between germline ends came to 8 bases. This CDR3 is 12 amino acids long. CDR3 loop: CASSYGPYEQYF. DNA for the CDR3: TGTGCCAGCAGCTACGGTCCCTACGAGCAGTACTTC.

Sample share makes this clonotype medium-sized. The chain is built from TRBV19 and TRBJ1-6; D unresolved. Germline loops: CDR1 LNHDA, CDR2 SQIVND (reference sequence). This CDR3 is built from 14 residues. V was trimmed by 5 bases and J by 5 bases, leaving 10 bases between them. This CDR3 reads CASSPANNNSPLHF. The CDR3, as DNA: TGTGCCAGTAGTCCCGCGAATAATAATTCACCCCTCCACTTT.

This clonotype was found a few times. The chain combines TRBV18 with TRBJ1-2; possibly TRBD1 for D (6 bases). The CDR3 covers 15 residues. Per the germline V gene, CDR1 is KGHSH and CDR2 is LQKENI. The V end lost 0 bases, the J end lost 0 bases, and 8 bases lay between the germline ends. The CDR3 DNA sequence: TGTGCCAGCTCACCACCGGACAGACCTAACTATGGCTACACCTTC. Translating gives CASSPPDRPNYGYTF.

By share, this clonotype counts as large (0.1 to 1%). The chain recombines TRBV5-4 with TRBJ1-2; unclear D gene. CDR1 and CDR2 from the germline V gene are SGHNT and YYREEE (reference sequence). The CDR3 extends over 15 amino acids. The V end was cut by 0 bases, the J end by 0 bases, with 9 bases between. The chain's CDR3 is CASSLAIRANYGYTF. The CDR3, as DNA: TGTGCCAGCAGCTTGGCGATCCGAGCTAACTATGGCTACACCTTC.

This clonotype qualifies as large. The rearrangement links TRBV6-1 to TRBJ1-2; the match to TRBD1 covers 11 bases. Germline-derived CDR1 and CDR2 are MNHNS and SASEGT. Trimming removed 8 bases from V and 6 bases from J; junction bases left unmatched: 5. CDR3 length: 13 amino acids. CDR3 nucleotide sequence: TGTGCCAGCCAGGACAGGGGGCTAAATGGCTACACCTTC. It specifies CASQDRGLNGYTF.

This clonotype was picked up a small number of times. This rearrangement joins TRBV6-5 to TRBJ1-1, with 10 positions matching TRBD1. CDR1 is MNHEY, CDR2 SVGAGI, per germline. J lost 5 bases, V lost 2 bases, and 5 bases had no gene match. The CDR3 is 15 residues long. The CDR3: CASSYPGTGVTEAFF. CDR3 sequence (DNA): TGTGCCAGCAGTTACCCCGGGACAGGGGTAACTGAAGCTTTCTTT.

This clonotype turned up a few times. This rearrangement joins TRBV30 to TRBJ1-1; D unclear. CDR1 is GTSNPN and CDR2 is SVGIG in the germline V gene (reference sequence). V lost 1 base, J lost 3 bases, and 12 bases lay in between. CDR3 size: 14 residues. This CDR3 reads CAWSAGIWDTEAFF. The CDR3 DNA sequence: TGTGCCTGGAGTGCTGGGATTTGGGACACTGAAGCTTTCTTT.

In this sample, this clonotype is medium-sized. This rearrangement joins TRBV6-1 to TRBJ2-3, with 9 positions matching TRBD2. The V segment lost 5 bases and the J segment 4 bases; nucleotides outside the gene matches: 10. This CDR3 contains 16 residues. The germline V gene encodes CDR1 MNHNS and CDR2 SASEGT. In DNA form, the CDR3 reads TGTGCCAGCAGTAAGACTAGCGGACTCCCCGCAGATACGCAGTATTTT. The encoded protein is CASSKTSGLPADTQYF.

The gene calls are TRBV20-1 and TRBJ1-3; D unresolved. CDR1 and CDR2 (germline): DFQATT, SNEGSKA (reference sequence). This CDR3 is 14 amino acids long. With 0 bases removed from V and 0 bases from J, the gap between germline ends came to 6 bases. The DNA of the CDR3 is TGCAGTGCTAGAGATGGGTTCTCTGGAAACACCATATATTTT. It is translated as CSARDGFSGNTIYF.

The chain has TRBV20-1 and TRBJ2-3; D is possibly TRBD2 (6 bases). This CDR3 has 15 amino acids. The germline V gene has CDR1 DFQATT and CDR2 SNEGSKA (reference sequence). V was shortened by 6 bases and J by 6 bases, with 22 bases between the two germline ends. The CDR3 DNA reads as TGCAGTGCCCCGAGCCCCTGGAGGGCGGGGGATACGCAGTATTTT. This sequence encodes CSAPSPWRAGDTQYF.

The J gene is TRBJ1-2, the V gene TRBV5-6; D possibly corresponds to TRBD1 (5 bases). Trimming stripped 0 bases from V and 1 base from J, with 10 bases between. The CDR3 runs to 15 residues. Looked up from germline, CDR1 is SGHDT and CDR2 is YYEEEE. The CDR3 bases are TGTGCCAGCAGCTTGGTGGCAGGGAATAACTATGGCTACACCTTC. Translation: CASSLVAGNNYGYTF. Full variable domain (missing parts from reference TRBV5-6 and TRBJ1-2): DAGVTQSPTHLIKTRGQQVTLRCSPKSGHDTVSWYQQALGQGPQFIFQYYEEEERQRGNFPDRFSGHQFPNYSSELNVNALLLGDSALYLCASSLVAGNNYGYTFGSGTRLTVV.

The chain recombines TRBV7-6 with TRBJ2-3; maybe TRBD2 (7 bases). This CDR3 has 17 amino acids. V was shortened by 1 base and J by 4 bases, with 18 bases between the two germline ends. Germline-derived CDR1 and CDR2 are SGHVS and FNYEAQ. The CDR3 DNA sequence: TGTGCCAGCAGCTTAGGACTGGGGGGCGGGGGCCCAGATACGCAGTATTTT. Its protein product is CASSLGLGGGGPDTQYF.

V is TRBV7-9 and J is TRBJ1-3; TRBD1 aligns across 7 bases. The V gene's germline CDR1 is SEHNR and CDR2 FQNEAQ (reference sequence). CDR3 size: 15 residues. The trim removed 5 bases at V and 0 bases at J, leaving 4 bases unmatched. CDR3 protein: CASSQDRSSGNTIYF. The CDR3 DNA reads TGTGCCAGCAGCCAGGACAGGTCCTCTGGAAACACCATATATTTT.

The gene calls are TRBV30 and TRBJ1-2; TRBD1 might be the D (5 bases). Trimming removed 1 base at V and 8 bases at J, with 14 bases between. CDR1 is GTSNPN and CDR2 is SVGIG in the germline V gene (reference sequence). This CDR3 has 13 residues. CDR3 amino acids: CAWSAEGSMGYTF. CDR3 bases: TGTGCCTGGAGTGCTGAGGGGTCTATGGGCTACACCTTC.

This clonotype has only a few counts. The CDR3 here is CASSSKRGSSGYTF. The CDR3 bases are TGTGCCAGCAGCTCCAAGAGGGGGTCGAGTGGCTACACCTTC. The rearrangement links TRBV3-1 to TRBJ1-2; TRBD1 might be the D (6 bases). The CDR3 is made up of 14 amino acids. The V gene's germline CDR1 is LGHDT and CDR2 YNNKEL (reference sequence). Trimming removed 5 bases at V and 7 bases at J, with 17 bases between.

The chain joins TRBV12-3 or TRBV12-4 to TRBJ1-6; D perhaps matches TRBD1 (5 bases). The CDR3 length is 18 residues. V shed 6 bases and J shed 0 bases, with 18 bases lying between them. CDR3 loop: CASRLGRLASSYNSPLHF. The CDR3 nucleotides read TGTGCCAGCAGGTTGGGGCGGCTCGCGAGCTCCTATAATTCACCCCTCCACTTT.